This T cell receptor (beta chain) was sequenced for a study of regulatory T cells in long-lasting Graves disease. Study-level findings and limits: Patients with persistent Graves' had lower TCR diversity than newly diagnosed patients. It was peripheral blood alone, not thyroid tissue, that was studied.

Sequencing libraries for TCR beta were prepared with iRepertoire HTBI primers and Arm-PCR of CDR3 regions. Each CDR3 protein is one row after TCRdb ran MiXCR on the multiplex PCR reads. Here the sample spans 420,000 or so distinct CDR3 sequences, over 15% being singletons. The length of the CDR3 is 15 residues. CDR1 and CDR2 (germline): ENHRY, SYGVKD. The germline V and J ends were trimmed by 6 bases and 0 bases, with 15 bases remaining between them. This clonotype has only a few counts. Its antigen is not known. Time point specified: newly diagnosed GD, antithyroid drugs for less than 3 months. Extracted PBMC RNA gave rise to the TCR library. EDTA tubes were used for drawing 8 to 9 milliliters of peripheral blood. In addition, the sample was reused for a study of T cells in Graves' hyperthyroidism and ophthalmopathy.

The sequences come from peripheral blood mononuclear cells (PBMCs), collected at new diagnosis, from a patient treated with antithyroid drugs. This sequence originates from a woman aged 18-29 years with Graves disease. This chain uses TRBV10-3 with TRBJ2-7; D possibly corresponds to TRBD1 (5 bases). Here the CDR3 reads CAIRRDRDSSYEQYF. The CDR3 DNA follows: TGTGCCATCAGAAGAGACAGAGACAGCTCCTACGAGCAGTACTTC.